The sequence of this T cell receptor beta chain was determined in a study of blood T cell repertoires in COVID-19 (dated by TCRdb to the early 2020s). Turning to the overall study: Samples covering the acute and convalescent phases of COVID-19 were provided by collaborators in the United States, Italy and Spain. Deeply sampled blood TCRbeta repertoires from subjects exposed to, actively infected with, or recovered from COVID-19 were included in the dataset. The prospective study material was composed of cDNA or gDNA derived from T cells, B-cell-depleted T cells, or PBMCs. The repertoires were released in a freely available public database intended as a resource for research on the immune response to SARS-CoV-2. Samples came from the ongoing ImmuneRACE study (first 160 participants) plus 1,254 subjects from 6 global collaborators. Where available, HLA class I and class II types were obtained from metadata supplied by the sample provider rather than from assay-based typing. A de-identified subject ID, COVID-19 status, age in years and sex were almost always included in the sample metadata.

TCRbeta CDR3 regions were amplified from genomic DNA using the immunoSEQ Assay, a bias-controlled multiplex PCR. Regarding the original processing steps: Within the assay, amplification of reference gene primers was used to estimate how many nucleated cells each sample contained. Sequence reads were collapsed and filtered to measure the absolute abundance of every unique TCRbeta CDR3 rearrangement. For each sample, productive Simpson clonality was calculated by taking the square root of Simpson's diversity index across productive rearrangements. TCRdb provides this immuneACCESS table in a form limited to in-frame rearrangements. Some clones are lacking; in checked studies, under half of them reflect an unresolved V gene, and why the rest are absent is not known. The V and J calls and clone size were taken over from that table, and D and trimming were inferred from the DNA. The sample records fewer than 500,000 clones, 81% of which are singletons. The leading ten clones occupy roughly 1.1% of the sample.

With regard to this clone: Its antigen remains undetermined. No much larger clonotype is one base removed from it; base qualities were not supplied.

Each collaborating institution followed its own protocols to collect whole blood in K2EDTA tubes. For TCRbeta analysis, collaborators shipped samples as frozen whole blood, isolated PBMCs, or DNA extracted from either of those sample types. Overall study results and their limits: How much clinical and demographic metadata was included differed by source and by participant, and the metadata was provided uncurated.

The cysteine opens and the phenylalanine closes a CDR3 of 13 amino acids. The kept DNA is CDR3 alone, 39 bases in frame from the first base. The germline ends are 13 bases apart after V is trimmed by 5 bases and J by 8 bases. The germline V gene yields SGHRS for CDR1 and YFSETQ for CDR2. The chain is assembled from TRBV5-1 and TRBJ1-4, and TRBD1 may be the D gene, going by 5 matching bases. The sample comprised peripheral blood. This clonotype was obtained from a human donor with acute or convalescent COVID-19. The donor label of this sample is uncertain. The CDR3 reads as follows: CASSDGGVEKLFF. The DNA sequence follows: TGCGCCAGCAGTGACGGAGGGGTGGAAAAACTGTTTTTT. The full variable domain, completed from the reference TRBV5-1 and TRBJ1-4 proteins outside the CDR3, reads KAGVTQTPRYLIKTRGQQVTLSCSPISGHRSVSWYQQTPGQGLQFLFEYFSETQRNKGNFPGRFSGRQFSNSRSEMNVSTLELGDSALYLCASSDGGVEKLFFGSGTQLSVL.